This TCR beta chain was obtained from a study of long-term antiretroviral therapy in people with HIV. Study results and caveats: Upon ART, diversity increased but remained lower than transplant donor controls. When set beside controls, HIV repertoires had CDR3 length ranges that were narrower. Dominance of pre-ART expanded clones persisted, fluctuating and often declining after ART.

The authors ran the immunoSEQ assay, v3.0, at survey level. TCRdb keeps only in-frame clones here, not all; method: immunoSEQ multiplex PCR. The sample carries about 33,000 clones, roughly 96% recorded once. Trimming pared 0 bases from V and 5 bases from J, leaving 17 bases between. This CDR3 has 16 amino acids. CDR1 is SGHTS, CDR2 YDEGEE, per germline. A note on this clone: The target antigen is unknown.

The TCR comes from a man between 25 and 39 years old with HIV. This specimen was unsorted PBMCs, taken 6.6 years after starting antiretroviral therapy. V gene TRBV5-8 combines with J gene TRBJ2-5; possible D gene TRBD1, 5 bases. For the CDR3, the DNA is TGTGCCAGCAGCTTGGCGGTCGGACAACCGGAGGAGACCCAGTACTTC. This sequence encodes CASSLAVGQPEETQYF.